The 18 T cell receptor beta chains below all came from one sample that was sequenced in a study of blood T cell repertoires in COVID-19. Assay used: immunoSEQ multiplex PCR; TCRdb lists only in-frame clones, some missing. In the table there are some 160,000 clones, 65% to 85% of which are singletons. The sequenced material came from peripheral blood. The receptors were gathered from a man aged 45-65 years with active or convalescent COVID-19.

This clone was seen a handful of times. The gene calls are TRBV9 and TRBJ2-7, with 8 nucleotides matching TRBD1. Germline lookup yields CDR1 SGDLS and CDR2 YYNGEE. Trimming removed 5 bases from V and 4 bases from J; junction bases left unmatched: 5. This CDR3 is built from 13 residues. The CDR3 coding sequence is TGTGCCAGCAGAGGACAGGGAGAATACGAGCAGTACTTC. This translates into CASRGQGEYEQYF.

The chain employs TRBV4-1 and TRBJ2-1; D might be TRBD2 (6 bases). Germline V gene data show CDR1 as MGHRA and CDR2 as YSYEKL. CDR3 length equals 15 residues. V was shortened by 0 bases and J by 2 bases, with 8 bases between the two germline ends. CDR3 sequence reads: CASSQEAGPYNEQFF. In DNA, the CDR3 is TGCGCCAGCAGCCAAGAAGCGGGCCCCTACAATGAGCAGTTCTTC.

CDR3 sequence: CASSLFSGGIPGYTF. As DNA, the CDR3 is TGTGCCAGCAGTTTATTTTCAGGGGGAATCCCTGGCTACACCTTC. The chain employs TRBV28 and TRBJ1-2, with 7 positions matching TRBD1. Per germline, CDR1 MDHEN and CDR2 SYDVKM. The CDR3 loop spans 15 amino acids. Trimming cost V 1 base and J 7 bases; bases outside gene matches: 9.

This chain links TRBV7-8 with TRBJ2-3; 13 bases agree with TRBD2. Trimming took 2 bases from V and 4 from J; bases not matched to a gene: 12. CDR1 is SGHVS and CDR2 is FQNEAQ in the germline V gene. This CDR3 has 19 residues. CDR3 nucleotides: TGTGCCAGCAGCTTATATATCGGACTAGCGGGAGTCGGGGCAGATACGCAGTATTTT. Translation gives CASSLYIGLAGVGADTQYF.

The sample holds one count of this clone. V gene TRBV28 combines with J gene TRBJ1-1, with D unclear. CDR3 length: 11 residues. The germline V gene encodes CDR1 MDHEN and CDR2 SYDVKM. V lost 5 bases and J 5 bases, leaving 6 bases between the germline ends. The CDR3, as DNA: TGTGCCAGCAGTCCGAGTACTGAAGCTTTCTTT. It encodes CASSPSTEAFF.

The CDR3, as DNA: TGTGCCAGCAGCCAATACAGCGGGAGGTTATACAATGAGCAGTTCTTC. It specifies CASSQYSGRLYNEQFF. This sequence joins TRBV3-1 (or the pseudogene TRBV3-2) and TRBJ2-1; 9 bases line up with TRBD2. V lost 2 bases to trimming and J lost 4 bases; unmatched junction nucleotides: 6. The V gene's germline CDR1 is LGHDT and CDR2 YNNKEL (reference sequence). The CDR3 is made up of 16 amino acids.

This sequence joins TRBV19 and TRBJ2-1, with 11 bases matching TRBD2. V was clipped by 6 bases and J by 6 bases; unmatched bases: 4. Germline assignment: CDR1 LNHDA and CDR2 SQIVND (reference sequence). CDR3 size: 14 residues. For the CDR3, the DNA is TGTGCCAGTAGGGATAGCGGGAGGGTCAATGAGCAGTTCTTC. Amino acid sequence: CASRDSGRVNEQFF. Full variable domain (missing parts from reference TRBV19 and TRBJ2-1): DGGITQSPKYLFRKEGQNVTLSCEQNLNHDAMYWYRQDPGQGLRLIYYSQIVNDFQKGDIAEGYSVSREKKESFPLTVTSAQKNPTAFYLCASRDSGRVNEQFFGPGTRLTVL.

The V call is TRBV15, the J call TRBJ2-7; 11 bases are a match to TRBD2. This CDR3 contains 15 residues. Trimming cost V 4 bases and J 3 bases; bases outside gene matches: 5. From germline, CDR1 is LNHNV and CDR2 YYDKDF (reference sequence). DNA for the CDR3: TGTGCCACCAGCAACAGACTAGCGGGGCACTACGAGCAGTACTTC. It codes for CATSNRLAGHYEQYF.

The chain links TRBV6-6 to TRBJ2-2; TRBD2 matches at 13 bases. The J segment lost 3 bases and the V segment lost 6 bases, leaving 1 base of the junction unmatched. The CDR3 contains 15 residues. Germline V lookup: CDR1 MNHNY, CDR2 SVGAGI (reference sequence). CDR3 sequence reads: CASRGLAGHTGELFF. In DNA form, the CDR3 reads TGTGCCAGCAGGGGACTAGCGGGGCACACCGGGGAGCTGTTTTTT.

The CDR3 spells CASSVAQARNTIYF. CDR3 nucleotides: TGTGCCAGCAGCGTAGCTCAGGCAAGAAACACCATATATTTT. V usage is TRBV9 and J usage is TRBJ1-3, with D hard to call. The V gene lost 0 bases and the J gene lost 5 bases, with 9 bases spanning the gap. Looked up from germline, CDR1 is SGDLS and CDR2 is YYNGEE. The CDR3 extends over 14 amino acids. The complete variable domain, with remaining parts taken from reference TRBV9 and TRBJ1-3, reads DSGVTQTPKHLITATGQRVTLRCSPRSGDLSVYWYQQSLDQGLQFLIQYYNGEERAKGNILERFSAQQFPDLHSELNLSSLELGDSALYFCASSVAQARNTIYFGEGSWLTVV.

The rearrangement links TRBV7-9 to TRBJ1-1; 7 nucleotides agree with TRBD1. The CDR3 totals 15 residues. The germline V gene encodes CDR1 SEHNR and CDR2 FQNEAQ (reference sequence). J gave up 0 bases and V 5 bases, and 6 bases lay outside the gene matches. The CDR3 DNA reads TGTGCCAGCAGCGACCCCAGGGGGGTGAACACTGAAGCTTTCTTT. Amino acids: CASSDPRGVNTEAFF.

Regarding this clone: At one end the junction does not follow the germline gene, possibly because of a read error. The chain uses TRBV2 and TRBJ2-3, with TRBD2 matching over 9 bases. CDR3 length: 12 amino acids. Germline V gene data show CDR1 as SNHLY and CDR2 as FYNNEI. The CDR3 DNA sequence: TGTGCCAGCAGTGTTGCGGGAGGGCGGATAGATTTT. As protein: CASSVAGGRIDF.

This clone was detected ten times or more. This chain joins TRBV11-1 and TRBJ2-7; no clear D. Trimming cost V 4 bases and J 3 bases, with 10 bases left between them. This CDR3 is 13 amino acids long. Germline V lookup: CDR1 SGHAT, CDR2 FQDESV (reference sequence). The CDR3 reads CASSSGSGYEQYF. Here the CDR3 DNA reads TGTGCCAGCAGCTCTGGGTCGGGCTACGAGCAGTACTTC.

As for this clone: Since the CDR3 does not end with the conserved phenylalanine or tryptophan, this likely comes from a read error. No DNA is shown, since the ends of the CDR3 on it are uncertain; the CDR3 is the one TCRdb lists. This chain links TRBV21-1 with TRBJ2-7; the table names TRBD2, a call not compared with the DNA. TRBV21-1 is designated a pseudogene. The CDR3 length equals 14 residues, ends included. The chain's CDR3 is CASSPDGLAGGPGG.

For the CDR3, the DNA is TGTGCCAGCAACCCCGGGGACATATTGCCTGGGGAGACCCAGTACTTC. This gives the protein CASNPGDILPGETQYF. The V call is TRBV5-8, the J call TRBJ2-5, with D maybe TRBD1 (6 bases). Trimming removed 6 bases from V and 5 bases from J, with 23 bases in between. Looked up from germline, CDR1 is SGHTS and CDR2 is YDEGEE. The CDR3 has 16 residues.

This chain's CDR3 is CASSWAGRTDTQYF. For the CDR3, the DNA is TGTGCCAGCAGCTGGGCGGGCCGCACAGATACGCAGTATTTT. The chain combines TRBV27 with TRBJ2-3; perhaps TRBD2 as D (5 bases). Germline CDR1 reads MNHEY; CDR2 reads SMNVEV (reference sequence). The CDR3 is made up of 14 amino acids. Trimming cost V 6 bases and J 1 base, with 11 bases left between them.

The gene calls are TRBV3-1 (or the pseudogene TRBV3-2) and TRBJ1-6; weak D call: TRBD1 (6 bases). The CDR3 consists of 16 residues. V was cut by 4 bases and J by 0 bases, with 10 bases left in between. Germline V gene sequence: CDR1 LGHDT, CDR2 YNNKEL (reference sequence). CDR3 sequence: CASSLDRTSYNSPLHF. The CDR3 DNA reads TGTGCCAGCAGCCTTGACAGGACCTCCTATAATTCACCCCTCCACTTT.

This chain joins TRBV10-3 and TRBJ2-3; TRBD2 agrees at 9 bases. The CDR3 has 17 amino acids. Germline CDR1 and CDR2: ENHRY and SYGVKD. V trimming: 2 bases; J trimming: 2 bases; junction bases outside the gene matches: 8. The DNA for the CDR3 is TGTGCCATCAGTGAGATCAGGCGGGAGGGATCCACAGATACGCAGTATTTT. Translated: CAISEIRREGSTDTQYF.